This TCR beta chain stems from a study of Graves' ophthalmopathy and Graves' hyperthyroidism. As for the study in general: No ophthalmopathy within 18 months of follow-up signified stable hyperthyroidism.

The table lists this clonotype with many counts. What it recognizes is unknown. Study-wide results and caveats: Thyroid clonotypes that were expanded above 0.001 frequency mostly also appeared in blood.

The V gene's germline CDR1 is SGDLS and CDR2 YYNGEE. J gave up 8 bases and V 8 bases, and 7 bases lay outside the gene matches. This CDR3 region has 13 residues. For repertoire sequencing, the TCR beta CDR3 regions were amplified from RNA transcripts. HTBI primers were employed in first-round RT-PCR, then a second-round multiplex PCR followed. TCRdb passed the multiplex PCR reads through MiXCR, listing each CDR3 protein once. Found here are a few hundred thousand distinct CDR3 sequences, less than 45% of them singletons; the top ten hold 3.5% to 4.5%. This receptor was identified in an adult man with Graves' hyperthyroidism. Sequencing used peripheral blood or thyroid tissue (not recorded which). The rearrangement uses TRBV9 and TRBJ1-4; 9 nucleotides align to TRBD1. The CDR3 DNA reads TGTGCCAGAATCGGGACAGGGACCGAAAAACTGTTTTTT. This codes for CARIGTGTEKLFF.